These 21 T cell receptor beta chains share one sample of origin, sequenced in a study of T cell responses to AZD1222 COVID-19 vaccine (dated by TCRdb to the early 2020s). The time point label for this specimen denotes: baseline before first vaccination. The library was produced with the immunoSEQ multiplex PCR assay. Imported from immuneACCESS, the table was reduced by TCRdb to in-frame sequences with V and J called. These copies leave out some clones; in studies compared against another copy, an unresolved V gene accounts for under half, and the cause of the remainder is not known. The table for this sample lists some 120,000 clones; about 89% of them were counted only once. The leading ten clones occupy approximately 30% of the sample. The source was peripheral blood, collected on day 0 of AZD1222 vaccination. The receptors derive from an adult in good health.

The chain links TRBV9 to TRBJ1-5; D remains unclear. Germline CDR1 SGDLS, CDR2 YYNGEE. The CDR3 has 13 amino acids. Trimming removed 4 bases from V and 4 bases from J, with 9 bases in between. The CDR3 DNA follows: TGTGCCAGCAGCTCCCACGAAAATCAGCCCCAGCATTTT. As protein: CASSSHENQPQHF.

V gene TRBV12-5 combines with J gene TRBJ1-2; D may be TRBD1 (5 bases). V shed 0 bases and J shed 2 bases, with 16 bases lying between them. The CDR3 totals 17 residues. The germline V gene has CDR1 LGHNT and CDR2 FRNRAP. CDR3 sequence (DNA): TGTGCTAGTGGTTTGGTACTTTTCCAGAAGGGGAACTATGGCTACACCTTC. Its translation is CASGLVLFQKGNYGYTF.

The chain is built from TRBV13 and TRBJ1-2; TRBD1 aligns across 8 bases. Germline V gene sequence: CDR1 PRHDT, CDR2 FYEKMQ (reference sequence). V lost 5 bases to trimming and J lost 7 bases; unmatched junction nucleotides: 12. CDR3 length: 15 residues. The CDR3: CASSLWDRPEGGYTF. The DNA for the CDR3 is TGTGCCAGCAGCCTATGGGACAGGCCCGAGGGTGGCTACACCTTC.

The chain employs TRBV6-4 and TRBJ1-1; D is ambiguous. CDR3 length: 13 amino acids. With 3 bases removed from V and 2 bases from J, the gap between germline ends came to 7 bases. CDR1 is MRHNA and CDR2 is SNTAGT in the germline V gene. The CDR3 region is CASSDHPNTEAFF. In DNA form, the CDR3 reads TGTGCCAGCAGTGATCATCCCAACACTGAAGCTTTCTTT.

The V gene is TRBV7-6, the J gene TRBJ2-1, with 7 nucleotides matching TRBD1. The ends lost 1 base at V and 9 bases at J; junction bases unmatched: 3. The CDR3 totals 13 residues. Per germline, CDR1 SGHVS and CDR2 FNYEAQ. CDR3 sequence reads: CASSLERGLEQFF. In DNA form, the CDR3 reads TGTGCCAGCAGCTTAGAAAGGGGGCTTGAGCAGTTCTTC.

The chain is built from TRBV7-3 and TRBJ2-3, with a weak D call TRBD2 (6 bases). The CDR3 contains 15 residues. Trimming took off 5 bases at V and 6 bases at J, with 18 bases between the two ends. Per germline, CDR1 SGHTA and CDR2 FQGTGA. CDR3 sequence (DNA): TGTGCCAGCAGCAGGGGCGGCGGGGTTTCTGATACGCAGTATTTT. This gives the protein CASSRGGGVSDTQYF.

The chain combines TRBV9 with TRBJ2-2; weak D call: TRBD1 (6 bases). The CDR3 has 15 amino acids. In germline, CDR1 is SGDLS, CDR2 YYNGEE. Trimming stripped 3 bases from V and 3 bases from J, with 12 bases between. This CDR3 reads CASSGHREDTGELFF. The CDR3 region has the DNA TGTGCCAGCAGCGGACACAGGGAAGACACCGGGGAGCTGTTTTTT.

The J gene is TRBJ2-7, the V gene TRBV27; 8 bases line up with TRBD2. Germline V gene lookup returns CDR1 MNHEY and CDR2 SMNVEV (reference sequence). The CDR3 extends over 13 amino acids. V lost 3 bases, J lost 3 bases, and 1 base stayed unmatched. CDR3 bases: TGTGCCAGCAGTTTTGCGGGAGGCTACGAGCAGTACTTC. Translating gives CASSFAGGYEQYF.

The rearrangement uses TRBV10-3 and TRBJ1-4; no clear D. Trimming pared 0 bases from V and 4 bases from J, leaving 12 bases between. In germline, CDR1 is ENHRY, CDR2 SYGVKD. This CDR3 spans 16 amino acids. For the CDR3, the DNA is TGTGCCATCAGTGAGTCTCGGTCAGATAGTAATGAAAAACTGTTTTTT. It yields the protein CAISESRSDSNEKLFF.

The rearrangement joins TRBV11-2 to TRBJ1-1, with 7 positions matching TRBD1. In germline, CDR1 is SGHAT, CDR2 FQNNGV. This CDR3 comprises 14 residues. Germline trimming cut 4 bases from V and 4 bases from J; bases unmatched to any gene: 6. CDR3 protein: CASSYATGPTEAFF. The CDR3 region has the DNA TGTGCCAGCAGCTATGCGACAGGGCCCACTGAAGCTTTCTTT.

This clone has only one observation. J is TRBJ1-1 and V is TRBV2, with D possibly matching TRBD1 (6 bases). Per the germline V gene, CDR1 is SNHLY and CDR2 is FYNNEI. Trimming took off 6 bases at V and 4 bases at J, with 9 bases between the two ends. The CDR3 has 12 residues. The CDR3 loop reads CASRLGGTEAFF. For the CDR3, the DNA is TGTGCCAGCAGGTTAGGGGGCACTGAAGCTTTCTTT.

The rearrangement links TRBV5-6 to TRBJ1-1; TRBD1 might be the D (5 bases). Germline V gives CDR1 SGHDT, CDR2 YYEEEE. The CDR3 covers 16 residues. Trimming pared 4 bases from V and 6 bases from J, leaving 22 bases between. The CDR3: CASSPSSGGTFAEAFF. As DNA, the CDR3 is TGTGCCAGCAGCCCCTCGTCGGGGGGGACGTTCGCTGAAGCTTTCTTT.

The genes are TRBV27 and TRBJ1-2; TRBD1 agrees at 7 bases. The V gene's germline CDR1 is MNHEY and CDR2 SMNVEV (reference sequence). V was pared by 4 bases and J by 0 bases, with 11 bases of the junction left unmatched. This CDR3 has 17 amino acids. The CDR3 loop reads CASSSHGTVDSNYGYTF. In nucleotides, the CDR3 is TGTGCCAGCAGTTCCCACGGGACAGTCGATTCTAACTATGGCTACACCTTC.

V is TRBV27 and J is TRBJ1-1, with D possibly being TRBD1 (5 bases). The CDR3 loop spans 15 amino acids. Germline V gene data show CDR1 as MNHEY and CDR2 as SMNVEV (reference sequence). Trimming removed 0 bases from V and 1 base from J, with 9 bases in between. This CDR3 reads CASSLSRGANTEAFF. In DNA, the CDR3 is TGTGCCAGCAGTTTATCCCGGGGCGCGAACACTGAAGCTTTCTTT.

The chain carries TRBV4-1 and TRBJ2-2, with 8 bases fitting TRBD1. Germline assignment: CDR1 MGHRA and CDR2 YSYEKL. There are 16 residues in the CDR3. Trimming took 0 bases from V and 4 from J; bases not matched to a gene: 4. In DNA, the CDR3 is TGCGCCAGCAGCCAAGACAGGGGGCGCGGCACCGGGGAGCTGTTTTTT. Translating it yields CASSQDRGRGTGELFF.

This rearrangement joins TRBV3-1 (or the pseudogene TRBV3-2) to TRBJ2-1; 8 nucleotides match TRBD2. The CDR3 extends over 17 amino acids. Germline V gives CDR1 LGHDT, CDR2 YNNKEL (reference sequence). J gave up 5 bases and V 1 base, and 10 bases lay outside the gene matches. The DNA for the CDR3 is TGTGCCAGCAGCCAAGCTGGTAGCGGGGCTGAGAACAATGAGCAGTTCTTC. It translates to CASSQAGSGAENNEQFF.

The rearrangement uses TRBV12-3 or TRBV12-4 and TRBJ1-1; D gene ambiguous. Trimming shortened V by 6 bases and J by 4 bases, and 12 bases separated the two germline ends. The CDR3 is made up of 13 amino acids. The CDR3 here is CASRHTQSTEAFF. The DNA for the CDR3 is TGTGCCAGCAGACATACCCAAAGCACTGAAGCTTTCTTT.

The table lists this clone with a count of one. A read error may produce the germline difference seen at one junction end. The CDR3 is CASSLGTSGALSYNEQFF. The CDR3 region has the DNA TGTGCTAGCAGCTTAGGGACTAGCGGGGCCCTTTCCTACAATGAGCAGTTCTTC. The rearrangement links TRBV7-7 to TRBJ2-1; 13 nucleotides align to TRBD2. The length of the CDR3 is 18 residues. Germline assignment: CDR1 SSHAT and CDR2 FNYEAQ (reference sequence).

The chain combines TRBV28 with TRBJ2-7, with 8 bases matching TRBD1. The CDR3 is 14 amino acids. The V gene end was trimmed by 6 bases and the J gene end by 3 bases; junction bases not matched to a gene: 7. Per germline, CDR1 MDHEN and CDR2 SYDVKM. Written as DNA, the CDR3 is TGTGCCAGCAGCAAAAGCAGGGGGCACTACGAGCAGTACTTC. Translation: CASSKSRGHYEQYF.

The V call is TRBV14, the J call TRBJ1-6; weak D call: TRBD1 (5 bases). Looked up from germline, CDR1 is SGHDN and CDR2 is FVKESK. The CDR3 extends over 17 amino acids. The germline V and J ends were trimmed by 4 bases and 0 bases, with 13 bases remaining between them. For the CDR3, the DNA is TGTGCCAGCAGCCGAGGGAAGGGGAGCTCCTATAATTCACCCCTCCACTTT. It specifies CASSRGKGSSYNSPLHF. The complete variable domain, with remaining parts taken from reference TRBV14 and TRBJ1-6, reads EAGVTQFPSHSVIEKGQTVTLRCDPISGHDNLYWYRRVMGKEIKFLLHFVKESKQDESGMPNNRFLAERTGGTYSTLKVQPAELEDSGVYFCASSRGKGSSYNSPLHFGNGTRLTVT.

The genes are TRBV5-1 and TRBJ1-2; perhaps TRBD1 as D (5 bases). Deletions cut 0 bases from V and 7 bases from J, with 10 bases between. The CDR3 covers 13 residues. Per germline, CDR1 SGHRS and CDR2 YFSETQ. The CDR3 coding sequence is TGCGCCAGCAGCTTGGCCGTCCAGGGTGGCTACACCTTC. Amino acids: CASSLAVQGGYTF.